Below, one TCR beta chain is given with its context. This entry is derived from a study of patients and donors after allogeneic stem cell transplantation. TCRdb independently ran MiXCR on the RT-PCR reads; one entry per CDR3 protein. Here the sample spans 400,000 to 500,000 distinct CDR3 sequences, about a sixth being singletons. The germline V gene encodes CDR1 SGHDT and CDR2 YYEEEE. V was trimmed by 0 bases and J by 6 bases, leaving 12 bases between them. This CDR3 comprises 14 residues. The specimen was blood, either unsorted or a sorted T cell fraction (not recorded which). This sequence joins TRBV5-6 and TRBJ2-5, with D possibly TRBD2 on 6 matching bases. This receptor was obtained from a human donor who was either an allogeneic HSCT recipient or a stem cell or donor lymphocyte infusion donor (not recorded which). It is not recorded whose cells these are; they may come from a transplant donor. The CDR3 loop is CASSLGLGRKTQYF. Written as DNA, the CDR3 is TGTGCCAGCAGCTTGGGACTAGGAAGGAAGACCCAGTACTTC.